This TCR beta chain emerged from a study of CD8 T cells in ankylosing spondylitis. This clonotype was seen many times. Its antigen is still unknown. Whole-study findings and limits: Some of the motif variants had earlier been found in reactive arthritis patients' fluid and blood.

Quantitative 5'-RACE was performed with molecular barcodes, and it yielded the TCR beta libraries. One entry per CDR3 protein results from TCRdb running MiXCR on the 5' RACE reads. The sample yields around 210,000 distinct CDR3 sequences, 8% to 9% seen once. Germline loops: CDR1 DFQATT, CDR2 SNEGSKA (reference sequence). The CDR3 has 14 residues. J gave up 4 bases and V 3 bases, and 4 bases lay outside the gene matches. Sequenced: blood, either unsorted or a sorted T cell fraction (not recorded which). The clonotype originates from a female donor with ankylosing spondylitis or in good health (not recorded which). This chain links TRBV20-1 with TRBJ2-3; TRBD1 aligns across 10 bases. DNA for the CDR3: TGCAGTGCTAGTCCCGGACAGGGGGCAGATACGCAGTATTTT. As protein: CSASPGQGADTQYF.